A selection of T cell receptor beta chains follows, all from one sample in a study of neoadjuvant nivolumab and ipilimumab in lung cancer. Libraries were prepared by immunoSEQ multiplex PCR; TCRdb keeps only in-frame clonotypes and omits some of them. The data contain approximately 2,800 clones, roughly 85% of them singletons. The sample was tumor tissue, taken after neoadjuvant nivolumab, alone or with ipilimumab, at or shortly before surgery. The receptors were sampled from an adult with non-small cell lung cancer. Both conserved end residues are part of each CDR3. The D gene is left open where the match is weak. Clone size is shown for a subset of rows, as once, few, many or a class of expanded clone.

j_gene: TRBJ2-3
d_gene: .
abundance: .
v_gene: TRBV6-5
CDR3nt: TGTGCCAGCAGAAAGATGACGAAGGATACGCAGTATTTT
CDR3aa: CASRKMTKDTQYF

j_gene: TRBJ2-7
d_gene: .
abundance: .
v_gene: TRBV5-4
CDR3nt: TGTGCCAGCAGCCCGGGCCTGGACAGAATATACGAGCAGTACTTC
CDR3aa: CASSPGLDRIYEQYF

j_gene: TRBJ1-3
d_gene: TRBD1
abundance: .
v_gene: TRBV6-1
CDR3nt: TGTGCCAGCAGCCTGACAGGGACTGGAAACACCATATATTTT
CDR3aa: CASSLTGTGNTIYF

j_gene: TRBJ2-5
d_gene: TRBD1
abundance: .
v_gene: TRBV15
CDR3nt: TGTGCCACCAGCCGGGGAGGGACAGGGCAAGAGACCCAGTACTTC
CDR3aa: CATSRGGTGQETQYF

j_gene: TRBJ2-7
d_gene: .
abundance: .
v_gene: TRBV28
CDR3nt: TGTGCCAGCAGTTTAACGGCGGGTTACGAGCAGTACTTC
CDR3aa: CASSLTAGYEQYF

j_gene: TRBJ2-2
d_gene: .
abundance: .
v_gene: TRBV5-4
CDR3nt: TGTGCCAGCAGCTTGGCGGCGCCGGGTAGCACCGGGGAGCTGTTTTTT
CDR3aa: CASSLAAPGSTGELFF

j_gene: TRBJ2-7
d_gene: TRBD1
abundance: .
v_gene: TRBV7-2
CDR3nt: TGTGCCAGCAGCGCAGAGTTCGGGACAGGCGAGCAGTACTTC
CDR3aa: CASSAEFGTGEQYF

j_gene: TRBJ2-1
d_gene: TRBD2
abundance: few
v_gene: TRBV11-2
CDR3nt: TGTGCCAGCAGCTTTTTTACTAGCGGGGGTTATCACTACAATGAGCAGTTCTTC
CDR3aa: CASSFFTSGGYHYNEQFF

j_gene: TRBJ2-7
d_gene: .
abundance: .
v_gene: TRBV10-2
CDR3nt: TGCGCCAGCAGCTCCCCCCGGACAGACTCAGCCTACGAGCAGTACTTC
CDR3aa: CASSSPRTDSAYEQYF

j_gene: TRBJ2-5
d_gene: TRBD2
abundance: .
v_gene: TRBV5-1
CDR3nt: TGCGCCAGCAGCTTAGGACTAGCGGGAGCAGTATCGGAGACCCAGTACTTC
CDR3aa: CASSLGLAGAVSETQYF

j_gene: TRBJ2-3
d_gene: TRBD1
abundance: .
v_gene: TRBV4-2
CDR3nt: TGTGCCAGCAGCCAAGTAGGACAGGGGGGAACAGATACGCAGTATTTT
CDR3aa: CASSQVGQGGTDTQYF

j_gene: TRBJ1-4
d_gene: .
abundance: .
v_gene: TRBV4-2
CDR3nt: TGTGCCAGCAGCCAAGATCGGGGGGACTTCGCTGAAAAACTGTTTTTT
CDR3aa: CASSQDRGDFAEKLFF

j_gene: TRBJ1-5
d_gene: .
abundance: .
v_gene: TRBV15
CDR3nt: TGTGCCACCAGCGATCCAAACAATCAGCCCCAGCATTTT
CDR3aa: CATSDPNNQPQHF

j_gene: TRBJ2-1
d_gene: .
abundance: .
v_gene: TRBV5-1
CDR3nt: TGCGCCAGCAGCTACTCCGGGAGTGGCAACAATGAGCAGTTCTTC
CDR3aa: CASSYSGSGNNEQFF

j_gene: TRBJ1-4
d_gene: TRBD1
abundance: .
v_gene: TRBV4-2
CDR3nt: TGTGCCAGCAGCCAAGGGGACAGGGCCCCAAAACTGTTTTTT
CDR3aa: CASSQGDRAPKLFF

j_gene: TRBJ2-1
d_gene: TRBD2
abundance: .
v_gene: TRBV6-5
CDR3nt: TGTGCCAGCAGTCCCGGGGGACTAGCGGGACATGAGCAGTTCTTC
CDR3aa: CASSPGGLAGHEQFF

j_gene: TRBJ1-2
d_gene: TRBD1
abundance: .
v_gene: TRBV5-1
CDR3nt: TGCGCCAGCAGCCCCGGGGGGACAGCTAACTATGGCTACACCTTC
CDR3aa: CASSPGGTANYGYTF

j_gene: TRBJ1-5
d_gene: TRBD1
abundance: .
v_gene: TRBV29-1
CDR3nt: TGCAGCGTAGCCTACAGGGGAGGAAGCAATCAGCCCCAGCATTTT
CDR3aa: CSVAYRGGSNQPQHF

j_gene: TRBJ2-1
d_gene: TRBD2
abundance: .
v_gene: TRBV11-1
CDR3nt: TGTGCCAGCAGCTTAGTAAGCGGGAGAGACAACAATGAGCAGTTCTTC
CDR3aa: CASSLVSGRDNNEQFF

j_gene: TRBJ1-2
d_gene: .
abundance: .
v_gene: TRBV28
CDR3nt: TGTGCCAGCAGTTTCGCAGCTAACTATGGCTACACCTTC
CDR3aa: CASSFAANYGYTF

j_gene: TRBJ2-7
d_gene: .
abundance: few
v_gene: TRBV6-5
CDR3nt: TGTGCCAGCAGTTCGACAGATTCCTACGAGCAGTACTTC
CDR3aa: CASSSTDSYEQYF

j_gene: TRBJ2-1
d_gene: TRBD2
abundance: .
v_gene: TRBV7-9
CDR3nt: TGTGCCAGCAGCTTACGGCGGGAGGGCGTGAATGAGCAGTTCTTC
CDR3aa: CASSLRREGVNEQFF

j_gene: TRBJ2-4
d_gene: TRBD2
abundance: .
v_gene: TRBV5-1
CDR3nt: TGCGCCAGCAGCTACTTAGCGGGAGGTGGAAACATTCAGTACTTC
CDR3aa: CASSYLAGGGNIQYF

j_gene: TRBJ1-4
d_gene: TRBD1
abundance: .
v_gene: TRBV6-5
CDR3nt: TGTGCCAGCAGGCAGGGGGCGCAAAAGGAAAAACTGTTTTTT
CDR3aa: CASRQGAQKEKLFF

j_gene: TRBJ2-1
d_gene: .
abundance: .
v_gene: TRBV12-5
CDR3nt: TGTGCTAGTGGCAACAATGAGCAGTTCTTC
CDR3aa: CASGNNEQFF

j_gene: TRBJ2-3
d_gene: TRBD2
abundance: .
v_gene: TRBV11-2
CDR3nt: TGTGCCAGCAGCCCCACTAGCGGGAGGGCCTACCTCACAGATACGCAGTATTTT
CDR3aa: CASSPTSGRAYLTDTQYF

j_gene: TRBJ1-5
d_gene: .
abundance: .
v_gene: TRBV2
CDR3nt: TGTGCCAGCAGTCCGGACAGAAATCAGCCCCAGCATTTT
CDR3aa: CASSPDRNQPQHF

j_gene: TRBJ1-5
d_gene: TRBD1
abundance: .
v_gene: TRBV18
CDR3nt: TGTGCCAGCTCACCACTTTCACAGGGGTGGGGCAATCAGCCCCAGCATTTT
CDR3aa: CASSPLSQGWGNQPQHF

j_gene: TRBJ2-2
d_gene: TRBD1
abundance: .
v_gene: TRBV19
CDR3nt: TGTGCCAGTAGCCCCGGGACAGGGCCGAGCACCGGGGAGCTGTTTTTT
CDR3aa: CASSPGTGPSTGELFF

j_gene: TRBJ2-7
d_gene: TRBD1
abundance: .
v_gene: TRBV11-1
CDR3nt: TGTGCCAGCAGCAGTAGGAGAGGGACAGCATTCTACGAGCAGTACTTC
CDR3aa: CASSSRRGTAFYEQYF

j_gene: TRBJ1-2
d_gene: .
abundance: .
v_gene: TRBV20-1
CDR3nt: TGCAGTGCTAGTAATATCTGGGGCTACACCTTC
CDR3aa: CSASNIWGYTF

j_gene: TRBJ2-7
d_gene: TRBD1
abundance: once
v_gene: TRBV6-5
CDR3nt: TGTGCCAGCAGACCATCGGGACAGGGGACTTACGAGCAGTACTTC
CDR3aa: CASRPSGQGTYEQYF

j_gene: TRBJ1-2
d_gene: .
abundance: .
v_gene: TRBV5-1
CDR3nt: TGCGCCAGCAGCCCGACAGAAAGGTATGGCTACACCTTC
CDR3aa: CASSPTERYGYTF

j_gene: TRBJ2-7
d_gene: TRBD1
abundance: .
v_gene: TRBV28
CDR3nt: TGTGCCAGCAGTCTAACTCCCGGGACAGCCTACGAGCAGTACTTC
CDR3aa: CASSLTPGTAYEQYF

j_gene: TRBJ2-1
d_gene: TRBD1
abundance: few
v_gene: TRBV9
CDR3nt: TGTGCCAGCAGCGTAGGGTCTGGGACAGGGGGCAGCAATGAGCAGTTCTTC
CDR3aa: CASSVGSGTGGSNEQFF

j_gene: TRBJ2-7
d_gene: .
abundance: few
v_gene: TRBV20-1
CDR3nt: TGCAGTGCCGACAGTATCACGAAGCAGTACTTC
CDR3aa: CSADSITKQYF

j_gene: TRBJ1-1
d_gene: .
abundance: few
v_gene: TRBV7-9
CDR3nt: TGTGCCAGCAGCCCCCCAGGGGTCACTGAAGCTTTCTTT
CDR3aa: CASSPPGVTEAFF

j_gene: TRBJ2-7
d_gene: .
abundance: .
v_gene: TRBV10-2
CDR3nt: TGCGCCAGCAGGGGCGCGTCCTACGAGCAGTACTTC
CDR3aa: CASRGASYEQYF

j_gene: TRBJ2-2
d_gene: .
abundance: once
v_gene: TRBV11-3
CDR3nt: TGTGCCAGCAGCCCACAGAGCACCGGGGAGCTGTTTTTT
CDR3aa: CASSPQSTGELFF

j_gene: TRBJ2-1
d_gene: .
abundance: .
v_gene: TRBV20-1
CDR3nt: TGCAGTGCTTGGGGGAATGAGCAGTTCTTC
CDR3aa: CSAWGNEQFF

j_gene: TRBJ1-2
d_gene: TRBD1
abundance: .
v_gene: TRBV7-9
CDR3nt: TGTGCCAGCAGGTGGACAGGGGACATCTCGCTCTACACCTTC
CDR3aa: CASRWTGDISLYTF

j_gene: TRBJ2-7
d_gene: TRBD2
abundance: .
v_gene: TRBV5-6
CDR3nt: TGTGCCAGCAGCTTGAGAGTTGGTGCGGGGGGCCGATCCTCGGAGCAGTACTTC
CDR3aa: CASSLRVGAGGRSSEQYF

j_gene: TRBJ1-5
d_gene: TRBD1
abundance: .
v_gene: TRBV11-2
CDR3nt: TGTGCCAGCAGCTTATCAGGGGGAGTAAACCAGCCCCAGCATTTT
CDR3aa: CASSLSGGVNQPQHF

j_gene: TRBJ1-3
d_gene: .
abundance: .
v_gene: TRBV28
CDR3nt: TGTGCCAGCAGTTTATCCTCTGGAAACACCATATATTTT
CDR3aa: CASSLSSGNTIYF

j_gene: TRBJ1-5
d_gene: TRBD1
abundance: .
v_gene: TRBV28
CDR3nt: TGTGCCAGCAGTCCAGGGACAGGGGGGATTCAGCCCCAGCATTTT
CDR3aa: CASSPGTGGIQPQHF